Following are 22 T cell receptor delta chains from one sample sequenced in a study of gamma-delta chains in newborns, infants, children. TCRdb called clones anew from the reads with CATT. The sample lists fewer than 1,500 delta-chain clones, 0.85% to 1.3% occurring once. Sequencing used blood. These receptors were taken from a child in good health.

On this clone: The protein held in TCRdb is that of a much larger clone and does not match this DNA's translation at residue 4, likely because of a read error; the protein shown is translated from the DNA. CDR3 bases: TGTGCCTGTGGCACCGTGGGTGGGGGTCAAAGCACCGATAAACTCATCTTT. The encoded protein is CACGTVGGGQSTDKLIF. The rearrangement links TRDV2 to TRDJ1; a possible D gene is TRDD3 (6 bases). The germline CDR1 and CDR2 sequences are GEAIGNYY and EKD. The CDR3 spans 17 residues.

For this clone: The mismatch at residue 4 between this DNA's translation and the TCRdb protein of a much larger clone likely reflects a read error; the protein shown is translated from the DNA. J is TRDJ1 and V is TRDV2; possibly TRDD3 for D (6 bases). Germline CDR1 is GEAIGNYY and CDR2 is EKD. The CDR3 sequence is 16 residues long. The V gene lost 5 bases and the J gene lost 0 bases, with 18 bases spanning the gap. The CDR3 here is CACGALGGQHTDKLIF. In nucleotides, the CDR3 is TGTGCCTGTGGCGCCCTTGGGGGTCAACACACCGATAAACTCATCTTT.

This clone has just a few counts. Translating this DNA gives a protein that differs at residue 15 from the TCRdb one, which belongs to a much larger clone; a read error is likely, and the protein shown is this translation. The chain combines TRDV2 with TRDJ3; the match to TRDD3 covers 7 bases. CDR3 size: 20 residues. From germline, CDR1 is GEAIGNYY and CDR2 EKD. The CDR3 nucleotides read TGTGCCTGTGACACCGGTTGGGGGACGCATAGCTCCTGGGACGCCCGACAGATGTTTTTC. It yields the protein CACDTGWGTHSSWDARQMFF.

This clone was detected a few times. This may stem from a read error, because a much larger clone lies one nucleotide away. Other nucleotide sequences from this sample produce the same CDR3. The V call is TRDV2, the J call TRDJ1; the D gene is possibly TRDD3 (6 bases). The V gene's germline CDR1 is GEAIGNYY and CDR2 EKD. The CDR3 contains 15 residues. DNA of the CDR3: TGTGCCTGTGATCTATTACTGGGAAGGACCGATAAACTCATCTTC. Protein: CACDLLLGRTDKLIF.

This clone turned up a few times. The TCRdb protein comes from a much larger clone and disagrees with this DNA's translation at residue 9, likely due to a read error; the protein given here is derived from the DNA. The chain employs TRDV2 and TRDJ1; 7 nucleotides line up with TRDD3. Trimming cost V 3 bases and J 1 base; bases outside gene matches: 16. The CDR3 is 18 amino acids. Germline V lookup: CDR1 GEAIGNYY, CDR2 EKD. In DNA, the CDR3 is TGTGCCTGTGACGCGATACTGGGGACTAGTCGCGGCACCGATAAACTCATCTTT. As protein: CACDAILGTSRGTDKLIF.

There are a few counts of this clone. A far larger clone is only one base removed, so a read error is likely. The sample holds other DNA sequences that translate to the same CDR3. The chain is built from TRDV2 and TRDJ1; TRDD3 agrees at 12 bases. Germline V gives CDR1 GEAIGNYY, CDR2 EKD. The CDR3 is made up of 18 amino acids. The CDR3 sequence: CACDTGLGDTPSTDKLIF. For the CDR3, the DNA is TGTGCCTGTGACACCGGGCTGGGGGATACGCCGAGCACCGATAAGCTCATCTTT.

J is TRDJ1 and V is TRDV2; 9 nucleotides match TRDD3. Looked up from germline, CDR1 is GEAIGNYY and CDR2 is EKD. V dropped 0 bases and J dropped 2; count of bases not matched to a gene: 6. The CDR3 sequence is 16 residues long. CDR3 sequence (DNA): TGTGCCTGTGACACCTTACTGGGGGACCGAACCGATAAACTCATCTTT. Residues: CACDTLLGDRTDKLIF.

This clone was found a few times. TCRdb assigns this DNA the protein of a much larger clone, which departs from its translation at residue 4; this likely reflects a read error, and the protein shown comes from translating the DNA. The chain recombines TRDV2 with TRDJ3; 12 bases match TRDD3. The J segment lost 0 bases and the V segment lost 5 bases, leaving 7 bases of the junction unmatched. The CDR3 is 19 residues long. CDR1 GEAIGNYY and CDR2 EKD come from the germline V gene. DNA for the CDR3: TGTGCCTGTGGCACTGGGGGATACTCGAGCTCCTGGGACACCCGACAGATGTTTTTC. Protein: CACGTGGYSSSWDTRQMFF.

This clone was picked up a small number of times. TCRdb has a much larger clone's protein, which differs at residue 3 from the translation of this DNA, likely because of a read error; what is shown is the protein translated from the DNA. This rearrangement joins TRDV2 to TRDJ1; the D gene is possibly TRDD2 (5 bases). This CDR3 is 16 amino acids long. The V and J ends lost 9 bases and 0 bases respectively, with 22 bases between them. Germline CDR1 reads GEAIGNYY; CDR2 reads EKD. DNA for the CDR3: TGTGCCCTTGACTCTTTGCTGCACTTCCACACCGATAAACTCATCTTT. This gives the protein CALDSLLHFHTDKLIF.

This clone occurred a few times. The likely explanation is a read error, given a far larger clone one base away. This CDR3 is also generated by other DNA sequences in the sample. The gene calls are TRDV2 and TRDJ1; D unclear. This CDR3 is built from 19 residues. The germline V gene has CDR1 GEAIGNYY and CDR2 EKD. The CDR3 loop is CACDTVQGVLKTPDDKLIF. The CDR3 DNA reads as TGTGCTTGTGACACCGTTCAGGGCGTACTGAAAACCCCGGACGATAAACTCATCTTT.

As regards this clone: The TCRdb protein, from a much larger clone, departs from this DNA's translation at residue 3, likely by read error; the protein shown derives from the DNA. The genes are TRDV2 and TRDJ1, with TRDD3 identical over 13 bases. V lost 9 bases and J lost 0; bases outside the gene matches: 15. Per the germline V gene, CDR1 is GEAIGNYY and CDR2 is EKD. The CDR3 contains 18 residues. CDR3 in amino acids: CARGTLLGDTPHTDKLIF. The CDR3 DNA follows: TGTGCCCGTGGCACTCTACTGGGGGATACGCCACACACCGATAAACTCATCTTT.

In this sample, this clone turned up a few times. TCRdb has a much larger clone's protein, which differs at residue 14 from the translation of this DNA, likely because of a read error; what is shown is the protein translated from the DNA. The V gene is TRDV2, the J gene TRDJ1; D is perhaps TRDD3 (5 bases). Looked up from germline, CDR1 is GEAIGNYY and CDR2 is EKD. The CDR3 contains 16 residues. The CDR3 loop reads CACDHLRGERTDKPIF. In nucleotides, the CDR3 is TGTGCCTGTGACCATCTCAGGGGAGAGAGGACCGATAAACCCATCTTT.

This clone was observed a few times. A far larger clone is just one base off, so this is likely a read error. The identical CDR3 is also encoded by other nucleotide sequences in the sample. CDR3 DNA sequence: TGCGCCTGTGACTCAGTACTGGGGGATACGCCCGATAAACTCATCTTT. Translating it yields CACDSVLGDTPDKLIF. The rearrangement links TRDV2 to TRDJ1; TRDD3 agrees at 13 bases. Germline values: CDR1 GEAIGNYY, CDR2 EKD. This CDR3 has 16 residues.

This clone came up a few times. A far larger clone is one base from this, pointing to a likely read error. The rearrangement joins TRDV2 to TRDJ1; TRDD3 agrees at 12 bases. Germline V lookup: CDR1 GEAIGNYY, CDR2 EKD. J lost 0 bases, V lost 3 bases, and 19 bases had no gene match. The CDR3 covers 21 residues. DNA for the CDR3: TGTGCCTGTGACGCCCCCTTTAGCCCGCGTACTGGGGGATACAACACCGATAAACTCATCTTT. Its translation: CACDAPFSPRTGGYNTDKLIF.

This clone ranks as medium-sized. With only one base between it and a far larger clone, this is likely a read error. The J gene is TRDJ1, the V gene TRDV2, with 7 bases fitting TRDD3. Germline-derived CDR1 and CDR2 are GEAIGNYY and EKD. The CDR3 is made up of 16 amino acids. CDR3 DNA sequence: TGTGCCTGTGGCACCGTTGGGGATAAGCTCCCCGATAAACTCATCTTT. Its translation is CACGTVGDKLPDKLIF.

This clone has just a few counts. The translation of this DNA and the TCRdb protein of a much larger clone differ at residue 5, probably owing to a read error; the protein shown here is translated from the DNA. The DNA for the CDR3 is TGTGCCTGTGACGCTCTACTGGGGGATACGCCACACACCGATAAACTCATCTTT. It translates to CACDALLGDTPHTDKLIF. The chain links TRDV2 to TRDJ1; 13 bases are shared with TRDD3. With 3 bases clipped from V and 0 bases from J, the junction kept 9 bases outside the gene matches. Germline V gene sequence: CDR1 GEAIGNYY, CDR2 EKD. The CDR3 is 18 residues long.

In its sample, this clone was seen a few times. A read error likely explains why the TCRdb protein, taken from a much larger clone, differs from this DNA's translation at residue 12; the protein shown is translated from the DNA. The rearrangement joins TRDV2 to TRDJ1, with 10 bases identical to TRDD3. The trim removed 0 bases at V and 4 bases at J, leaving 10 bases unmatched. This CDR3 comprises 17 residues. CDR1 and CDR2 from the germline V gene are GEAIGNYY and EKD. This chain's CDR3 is CACDTSGDTEYIDKLIF. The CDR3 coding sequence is TGTGCCTGTGACACCTCGGGGGATACGGAGTACATCGATAAACTCATCTTT.

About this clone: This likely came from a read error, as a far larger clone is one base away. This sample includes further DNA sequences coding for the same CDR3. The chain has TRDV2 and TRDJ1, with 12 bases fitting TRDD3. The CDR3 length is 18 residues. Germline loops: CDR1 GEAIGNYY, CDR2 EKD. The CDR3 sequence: CACDTVLGDTRGTDKLIF. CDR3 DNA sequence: TGTGCCTGCGACACTGTACTGGGGGATACTCGGGGCACCGATAAACTCATCTTT.

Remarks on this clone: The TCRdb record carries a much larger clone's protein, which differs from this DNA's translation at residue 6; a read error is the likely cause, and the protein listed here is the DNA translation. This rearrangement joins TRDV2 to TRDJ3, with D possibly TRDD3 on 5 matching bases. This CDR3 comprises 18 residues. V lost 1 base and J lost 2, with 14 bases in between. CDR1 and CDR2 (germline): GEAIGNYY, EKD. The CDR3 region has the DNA TGTGCCTGTGACACAATGGGATCGACCCCCTGGGACACCCGACAGATGTTTTTC. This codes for CACDTMGSTPWDTRQMFF.

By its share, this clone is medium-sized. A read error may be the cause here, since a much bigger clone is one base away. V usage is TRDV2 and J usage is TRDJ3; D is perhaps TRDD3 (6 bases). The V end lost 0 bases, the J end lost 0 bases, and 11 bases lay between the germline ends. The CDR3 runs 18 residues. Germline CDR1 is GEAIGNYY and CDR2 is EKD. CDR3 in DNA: TGTGCCTGTGACACCGCGGCGGGGATCTCCTGGGACACCCGACAGATGTTTTTC. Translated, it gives CACDTAAGISWDTRQMFF.

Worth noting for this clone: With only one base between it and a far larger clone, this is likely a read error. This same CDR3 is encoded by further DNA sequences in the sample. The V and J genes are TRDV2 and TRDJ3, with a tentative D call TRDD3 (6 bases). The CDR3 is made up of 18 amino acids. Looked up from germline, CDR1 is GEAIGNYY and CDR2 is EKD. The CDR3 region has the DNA TGTGCCTGTGACACCGCGGTGGGGATCTCCTGGGACACCCGTCAGATGTTTTTC. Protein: CACDTAVGISWDTRQMFF.

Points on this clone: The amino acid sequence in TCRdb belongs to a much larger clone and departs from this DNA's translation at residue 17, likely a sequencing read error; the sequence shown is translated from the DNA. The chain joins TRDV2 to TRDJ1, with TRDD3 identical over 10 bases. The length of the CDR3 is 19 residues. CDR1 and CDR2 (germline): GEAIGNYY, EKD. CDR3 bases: TGTGCCTGTGACACCGTCAGCAGGGGGATACGCAAGGACACCGATAAACACATCTTT. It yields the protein CACDTVSRGIRKDTDKHIF.